Each of the 29 T cell receptor beta chains below was sequenced from the same sample in a study of T cell responses to AZD1222 COVID-19 vaccine. Clones were read by immunoSEQ multiplex PCR, and TCRdb kept only the in-frame ones, dropping some. This sample has under 95,000 clones, with around nine tenths found just once. The sample here was peripheral blood, taken on day 0 of AZD1222 vaccination. The receptors here all came from an adult in good health.

The chain is built from TRBV2 and TRBJ1-5; 10 nucleotides align to TRBD1. The CDR3 consists of 16 residues. J gave up 5 bases and V 3 bases, and 7 bases lay outside the gene matches. Per germline, CDR1 SNHLY and CDR2 FYNNEI. Here the CDR3 DNA reads TGTGCCAGCAGTGAGCAAGGGACAGGGGAGCATCAGCCCCAGCATTTT. It encodes CASSEQGTGEHQPQHF.

The genes are TRBV7-8 and TRBJ1-6, with D possibly being TRBD1 (6 bases). V was shortened by 5 bases and J by 8 bases, with 22 bases between the two germline ends. The CDR3 has 17 residues. CDR1 is SGHVS and CDR2 is FQNEAQ in the germline V gene. The CDR3 protein is CASSRAQGWGIDSPLHF. In DNA, the CDR3 is TGTGCCAGCAGCCGAGCACAGGGATGGGGTATAGATTCACCCCTCCACTTT.

This clone was counted only a few times. The chain links TRBV7-9 to TRBJ2-6; the D gene is possibly TRBD2 (6 bases). Trimming cost V 8 bases and J 0 bases, with 14 bases left between them. The CDR3 has 16 residues. Germline V gives CDR1 SEHNR, CDR2 FQNEAQ (reference sequence). CDR3 loop: CASDAGGRSGANVLTF. The CDR3 DNA reads as TGTGCCAGCGATGCCGGAGGGCGCTCTGGGGCCAACGTCCTGACTTTC.

V gene TRBV27 combines with J gene TRBJ2-6, with 11 bases matching TRBD2. V lost 3 bases to trimming and J lost 3 bases; unmatched junction nucleotides: 16. The germline V gene encodes CDR1 MNHEY and CDR2 SMNVEV (reference sequence). This CDR3 contains 21 residues. The CDR3 nucleotides read TGTGCCAGCAGTTTTGTTTTAGGGACTAGCGGATCCTTAGGTGGGGCCAACGTCCTGACTTTC. It translates to CASSFVLGTSGSLGGANVLTF.

This clone was seen just once. The chain is built from TRBV5-4 and TRBJ2-5; 8 nucleotides line up with TRBD2. Per germline, CDR1 SGHNT and CDR2 YYREEE (reference sequence). The V segment lost 0 bases and the J segment 5 bases; nucleotides outside the gene matches: 9. CDR3 length equals 16 residues. CDR3 coding DNA: TGTGCCAGCAGCTTGGGATCGGGGGGGCGCACGGAGACCCAGTACTTC. It is translated as CASSLGSGGRTETQYF.

As to this clone: The final CDR3 position lacks the conserved phenylalanine or tryptophan, pointing to a likely read error. No DNA is shown, since the ends of the CDR3 on it are uncertain; the CDR3 is the one TCRdb lists. The V call is TRBV12-3 or TRBV12-4, the J call TRBJ1-1. Including both end residues, the CDR3 is 12 amino acids long. The CDR3 loop reads CASSLTVSGTSM.

The V gene is TRBV5-5, the J gene TRBJ2-6; TRBD2 agrees at 14 bases. Germline assignment: CDR1 SGHKS and CDR2 YYEKEE (reference sequence). The CDR3 consists of 19 residues. The junction had 4 bases not matched to a gene; V was cut back by 0 bases and J by 2 bases. The CDR3 loop is CASSLEGLAGAAGANVLTF. DNA of the CDR3: TGTGCCAGCAGCTTGGAGGGACTAGCGGGAGCTGCTGGGGCCAACGTCCTGACTTTC.

CDR3 DNA: TGTGCCAGCAACGGGGTGGAAGGGTCCTACAATGAGCAGTTCTTC. Protein sequence: CASNGVEGSYNEQFF. V and J are TRBV28 and TRBJ2-1, with a tentative D call TRBD2 (5 bases). CDR3 size: 15 residues. The germline CDR1 and CDR2 sequences are MDHEN and SYDVKM. Trimming took off 7 bases at V and 1 base at J, with 14 bases between the two ends. Filled out from reference TRBV28 and TRBJ2-1, the complete variable domain reads DVKVTQSSRYLVKRTGEKVFLECVQDMDHENMFWYRQDPGLGLRLIYFSYDVKMKEKGDIPEGYSVSREKKERFSLILESASTNQTSMYLCASNGVEGSYNEQFFGPGTRLTVL.

This rearrangement joins TRBV11-1 to TRBJ1-6, with 7 positions matching TRBD1. Trimming at V came to 7 bases and at J to 10 bases, leaving 10 bases not matched to a gene. Germline V CDR1 and CDR2: SGHAT, FQDESV (reference sequence). The CDR3 runs to 14 residues. CDR3 coding DNA: TGTGCCAGCACCGAGTGGGACAGAAGCTCACCCCTCCACTTT. As protein: CASTEWDRSSPLHF.

The chain is built from TRBV5-8 and TRBJ1-1, with D maybe TRBD1 (5 bases). Trimming left V 4 bases short and J 2 bases short, with 15 bases between. Germline V gene sequence: CDR1 SGHTS, CDR2 YDEGEE. This CDR3 is built from 15 residues. CDR3 DNA sequence: TGTGCCAGCAGCCCGAAGACGAGGGGAAACACTGAAGCTTTCTTT. This sequence encodes CASSPKTRGNTEAFF.

The chain is built from TRBV7-6 and TRBJ2-7, with D tentatively TRBD1 (6 bases). Germline V lookup: CDR1 SGHVS, CDR2 FNYEAQ. CDR3 length equals 16 residues. The V end lost 5 bases, the J end lost 4 bases, and 21 bases lay between the germline ends. The CDR3 DNA follows: TGTGCCAGCAGCAAGGGGGTACAGGGCGGTTCTTACGAGCAGTACTTC. Encoded protein: CASSKGVQGGSYEQYF. The full variable domain, its missing parts supplied by reference TRBV7-6 and TRBJ2-7, is GAGVSQSPRYKVTKRGQDVALRCDPISGHVSLYWYRQALGQGPEFLTYFNYEAQQDKSGLPNDRFSAERPEGSISTLTIQRTEQRDSAMYRCASSKGVQGGSYEQYFGPGTRLTVT.

The gene calls are TRBV6-5 and TRBJ1-4, with no clear D. Trimming took off 2 bases at V and 4 bases at J, with 11 bases between the two ends. The germline CDR1 and CDR2 sequences are MNHEY and SVGAGI. The CDR3 loop spans 15 amino acids. Here the CDR3 reads CASSYGQQYNEKLFF. In DNA form, the CDR3 reads TGTGCCAGCAGTTACGGGCAACAGTATAATGAAAAACTGTTTTTT.

The table lists this clone with a count of one. The V call is TRBV3-1 (or the pseudogene TRBV3-2), the J call TRBJ1-6; D is possibly TRBD1 (5 bases). Germline V gene lookup returns CDR1 LGHDT and CDR2 YNNKEL (reference sequence). This CDR3 is built from 15 residues. The ends were cut back, 2 bases at V and 8 bases at J, with 13 bases in the middle. The CDR3 here is CASSQIAGMDSPLHF. In DNA form, the CDR3 reads TGTGCCAGCAGCCAAATCGCAGGGATGGATTCACCCCTCCACTTT.

CDR3 in DNA: TGCGCCAGCAGCTTGGGTACGTGGGCAGATGGCTACACCTTC. Amino acid sequence: CASSLGTWADGYTF. This chain links TRBV5-1 with TRBJ1-2; D remains ambiguous. Deletions cut 0 bases from V and 6 bases from J, with 12 bases between. Germline V gives CDR1 SGHRS, CDR2 YFSETQ. CDR3 size: 14 residues.

This chain uses TRBV5-5 with TRBJ1-1; 7 nucleotides agree with TRBD1. This CDR3 is built from 15 residues. The germline CDR1 and CDR2 sequences are SGHKS and YYEKEE (reference sequence). After removal of 4 bases from V and 1 base from J, the junction contained 7 bases not matched to a gene. In DNA, the CDR3 is TGTGCCAGCAGCCCCAGGACAGGCCCGAACACTGAAGCTTTCTTT. Its translation is CASSPRTGPNTEAFF.

This chain joins TRBV7-6 and TRBJ2-7, with TRBD1 matching over 9 bases. The CDR3 is 15 amino acids. The germline V gene has CDR1 SGHVS and CDR2 FNYEAQ. Losses at the gene ends were 5 bases for V and 5 bases for J; bases not matched to a gene: 10. The CDR3 coding sequence is TGTGCCAGCAGCCAAATCCGGGACAGGGCCCACGAGCAGTACTTC. This translates into CASSQIRDRAHEQYF.

This chain connects TRBV6-5 to TRBJ1-1; D may be TRBD1 (5 bases). The CDR3 is 13 residues long. CDR1 is MNHEY and CDR2 is SVGAGI in the germline V gene. The V gene lost 4 bases and the J gene lost 1 base, with 7 bases spanning the gap. In DNA form, the CDR3 reads TGTGCCAGCAGTTCGCAGGGGAACACTGAAGCTTTCTTT. It yields the protein CASSSQGNTEAFF.

The V call is TRBV4-1, the J call TRBJ1-1; TRBD1 might be the D (5 bases). The CDR3 runs to 14 residues. Germline-derived CDR1 and CDR2 are MGHRA and YSYEKL. The V gene lost 7 bases and the J gene lost 2 bases, with 14 bases spanning the gap. CDR3 sequence reads: CASTRSGGNTEAFF. The CDR3 DNA reads as TGCGCCAGCACCCGAAGCGGGGGAAACACTGAAGCTTTCTTT.

This clone was seen only once. V usage is TRBV14 and J usage is TRBJ2-1; the match to TRBD1 covers 11 bases. Germline V gives CDR1 SGHDN, CDR2 FVKESK. The CDR3 extends over 18 amino acids. V lost 1 base and J lost 2; bases outside the gene matches: 7. The CDR3 reads CASSQADRTGGTYNEQFF. In nucleotides, the CDR3 is TGTGCCAGCAGCCAAGCAGACCGGACAGGGGGCACCTACAATGAGCAGTTCTTC. Full variable domain (missing parts from reference TRBV14 and TRBJ2-1): EAGVTQFPSHSVIEKGQTVTLRCDPISGHDNLYWYRRVMGKEIKFLLHFVKESKQDESGMPNNRFLAERTGGTYSTLKVQPAELEDSGVYFCASSQADRTGGTYNEQFFGPGTRLTVL.

Only one count was recorded for this clone. The chain is built from TRBV14 and TRBJ1-1; D is ambiguous. Germline CDR1 and CDR2: SGHDN and FVKESK. There are 13 residues in the CDR3. Trimming left V 5 bases short and J 0 bases short, with 7 bases between. CDR3 in amino acids: CASSTQMNTEAFF. The DNA for the CDR3 is TGTGCCAGCAGCACCCAAATGAACACTGAAGCTTTCTTT.

This sequence joins TRBV7-9 and TRBJ2-5; D is unresolved. The length of the CDR3 is 12 residues. The V end lost 6 bases, the J end lost 3 bases, and 8 bases lay between the germline ends. CDR1 and CDR2 from the germline V gene are SEHNR and FQNEAQ (reference sequence). The CDR3 spells CASSGGKETQYF. The CDR3 bases are TGTGCCAGCAGTGGTGGTAAAGAGACCCAGTACTTC.

The V and J genes are TRBV6-5 and TRBJ2-7; TRBD2 matches at 10 bases. Germline V gives CDR1 MNHEY, CDR2 SVGAGI. V gave up 2 bases and J gave up 1 base; unmatched junction bases: 2. This CDR3 region has 15 residues. As DNA, the CDR3 is TGTGCCAGCAGTTACACTAGCGGGATTTCCTACGAGCAGTACTTC. It encodes CASSYTSGISYEQYF.

The rearrangement links TRBV12-3 or TRBV12-4 to TRBJ1-1; 10 nucleotides match TRBD1. The CDR3 runs 12 residues. V was clipped by 6 bases and J by 10 bases; unmatched bases: 5. In DNA form, the CDR3 reads TGTGCCAGCAGGACAGGGGGCGAGGGAGCTTTCTTT. This translates into CASRTGGEGAFF.

The CDR3 loop reads CASSPDSETRYGYTF. The DNA for the CDR3 is TGTGCCAGCTCACCTGACAGCGAAACCCGCTATGGCTACACCTTC. The chain carries TRBV18 and TRBJ1-2; D possibly corresponds to TRBD1 (5 bases). Trimming stripped 3 bases from V and 4 bases from J, with 15 bases between. The germline gives CDR1 KGHSH, CDR2 LQKENI. The CDR3 is 15 residues long.

V gene TRBV28 combines with J gene TRBJ1-4; 11 bases are a match to TRBD1. This CDR3 is built from 16 residues. J gave up 1 base and V 5 bases, and 3 bases lay outside the gene matches. Germline V gene data show CDR1 as MDHEN and CDR2 as SYDVKM. The CDR3 region is CASSKDRGQTNEKLFF. Written as DNA, the CDR3 is TGTGCCAGCAGTAAGGACAGGGGGCAAACTAATGAAAAACTGTTTTTT.

The chain employs TRBV7-9 and TRBJ2-7, with D possibly being TRBD2 (6 bases). The V end lost 1 base, the J end lost 5 bases, and 15 bases lay between the germline ends. Germline CDR1 reads SEHNR; CDR2 reads FQNEAQ (reference sequence). The CDR3 extends over 15 amino acids. CDR3 sequence (DNA): TGTGCCAGCAGCTTAGGAGGAGGGAAGGGCGACGAGCAGTACTTC. As protein: CASSLGGGKGDEQYF.

This sequence joins TRBV6-1 and TRBJ1-4; 7 bases fit TRBD1. The junction had 7 bases not matched to a gene; V was cut back by 2 bases and J by 1 base. Germline V gene data show CDR1 as MNHNS and CDR2 as SASEGT. The CDR3 has 17 amino acids. This CDR3 is CASSEPQRGRTNEKLFF. In DNA, the CDR3 is TGTGCCAGCAGTGAACCCCAAAGGGGGCGAACTAATGAAAAACTGTTTTTT.

The chain employs TRBV12-3 or TRBV12-4 and TRBJ1-3; no clear D. The CDR3 covers 13 residues. V was cut by 2 bases and J by 3 bases, with 5 bases left in between. The CDR3 DNA sequence: TGTGCCAGCAGTTTAACCAGTGGAAACACCATATATTTT. Residues: CASSLTSGNTIYF.

V usage is TRBV27 and J usage is TRBJ2-7; TRBD2 is a possible D gene (6 bases). This CDR3 region has 13 residues. The V end was cut by 5 bases, the J end by 2 bases, with 10 bases between. Looked up from germline, CDR1 is MNHEY and CDR2 is SMNVEV (reference sequence). The chain's CDR3 is CASSGTYTYEQYF. The CDR3 DNA follows: TGTGCCAGCAGTGGGACTTATACCTACGAGCAGTACTTC.